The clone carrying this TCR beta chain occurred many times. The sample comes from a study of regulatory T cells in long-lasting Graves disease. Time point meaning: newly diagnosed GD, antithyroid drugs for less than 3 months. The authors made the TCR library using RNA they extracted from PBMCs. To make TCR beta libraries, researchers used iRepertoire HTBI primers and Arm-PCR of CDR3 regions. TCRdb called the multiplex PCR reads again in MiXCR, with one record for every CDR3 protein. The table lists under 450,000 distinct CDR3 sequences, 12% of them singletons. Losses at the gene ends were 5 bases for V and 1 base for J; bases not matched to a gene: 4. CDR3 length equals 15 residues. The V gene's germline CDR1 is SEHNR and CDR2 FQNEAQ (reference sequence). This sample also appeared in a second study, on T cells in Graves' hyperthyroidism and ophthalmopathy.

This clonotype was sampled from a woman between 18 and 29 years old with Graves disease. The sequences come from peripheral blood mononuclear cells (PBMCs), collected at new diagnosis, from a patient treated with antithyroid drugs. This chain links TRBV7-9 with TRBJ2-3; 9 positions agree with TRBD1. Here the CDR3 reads CASSPGTGRTDTQYF. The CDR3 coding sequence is TGTGCCAGCAGCCCAGGGACAGGGCGCACAGATACGCAGTATTTT. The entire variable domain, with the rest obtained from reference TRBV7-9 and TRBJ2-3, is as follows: DTGVSQNPRHKITKRGQNVTFRCDPISEHNRLYWYRQTLGQGPEFLTYFQNEAQLEKSRLLSDRFSAERPKGSFSTLEIQRTEQGDSAMYLCASSPGTGRTDTQYFGPGTRLTVL.